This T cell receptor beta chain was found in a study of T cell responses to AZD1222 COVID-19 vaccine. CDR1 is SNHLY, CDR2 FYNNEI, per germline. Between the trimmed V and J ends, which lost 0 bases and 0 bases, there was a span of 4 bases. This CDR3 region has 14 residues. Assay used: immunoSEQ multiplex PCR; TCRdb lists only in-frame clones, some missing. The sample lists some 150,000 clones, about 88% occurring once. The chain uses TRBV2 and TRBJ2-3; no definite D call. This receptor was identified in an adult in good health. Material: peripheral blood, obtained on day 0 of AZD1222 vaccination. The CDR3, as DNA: TGTGCCAGCAGTGAAGCGCTTAGCACAGATACGCAGTATTTT. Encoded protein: CASSEALSTDTQYF.